The present T cell receptor (beta chain) was sequenced within a study of T-cell reconstitution after alpha-beta-depleted transplantation in children. Using unique molecular identifiers, the investigators prepared the TCRbeta library. TCRdb used MiXCR to reprocess the PCR reads, holding one entry per CDR3 protein. The sample contains 600,000 to 700,000 distinct CDR3 sequences, roughly 15% of which appear only once. The CDR3 totals 11 residues. Germline V CDR1 and CDR2: DFQATT, SNEGSKA (reference sequence). Between the trimmed V and J ends, which lost 2 bases and 8 bases, there was a span of 6 bases. This clonotype was counted ten times or more.

The J gene is TRBJ1-4, the V gene TRBV20-1; D is ambiguous. This sample comprised PBMCs from the stem cell graft donor, obtained from the stem cell graft. The receptor comes from a human donor who donated a stem cell graft to a child with acute myeloid leukemia. DNA for the CDR3: TGCAGTGCTAGATATGGAGAAAAACTGTTTTTT. This encodes CSARYGEKLFF.